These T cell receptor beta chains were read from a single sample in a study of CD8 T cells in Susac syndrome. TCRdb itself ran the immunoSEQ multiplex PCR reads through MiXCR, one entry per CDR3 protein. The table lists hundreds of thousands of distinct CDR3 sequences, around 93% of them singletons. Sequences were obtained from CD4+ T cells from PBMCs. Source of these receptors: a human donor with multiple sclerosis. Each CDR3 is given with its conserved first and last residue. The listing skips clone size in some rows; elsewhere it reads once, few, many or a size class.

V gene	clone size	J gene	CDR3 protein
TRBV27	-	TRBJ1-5	CASTERTGNPLQHF
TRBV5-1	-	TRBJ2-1	CASSYTGQGTNEQFF
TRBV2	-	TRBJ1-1	CASTQDGGKHEAFF
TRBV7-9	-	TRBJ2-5	CASSFARSIGETQYF
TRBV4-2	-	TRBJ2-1	CASSQDIGLAGGRGHNEQFF
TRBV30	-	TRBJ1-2	CAWSLGPNYGYTF
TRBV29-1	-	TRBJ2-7	CSVEDRGKPYEQYF
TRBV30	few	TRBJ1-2	CAWSEGARGYTF
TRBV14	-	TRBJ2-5	CASSQGDSGLTTQYF
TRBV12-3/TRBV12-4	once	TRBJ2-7	CASSSAGGPFGYEQYF
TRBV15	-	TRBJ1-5	CATSSFRGNQPQHF
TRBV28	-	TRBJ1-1	CASGNGGKNTEAFF
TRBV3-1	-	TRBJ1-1	CASSQDRGTEAFF
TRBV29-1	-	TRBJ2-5	CSVEVSKETQYF
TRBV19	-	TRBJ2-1	CATYDGSSYNEQFF
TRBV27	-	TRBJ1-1	CASSLSGQGRKAFF
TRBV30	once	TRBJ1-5	CAWSFAEGQPQHF
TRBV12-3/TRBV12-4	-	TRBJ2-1	CASSFAGAPGEQFF
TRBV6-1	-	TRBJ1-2	CASYEPGTGQDYGYTF
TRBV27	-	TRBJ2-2	CASSFARLSGELFF
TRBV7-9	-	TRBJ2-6	CGQGAGANVLTF
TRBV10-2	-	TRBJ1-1	CASRGYSGTEAFF
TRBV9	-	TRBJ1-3	CASSVQGMDTIYF
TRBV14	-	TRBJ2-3	CASSPRYELTQYF
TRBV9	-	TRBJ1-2	CASSADRDLYGYTF
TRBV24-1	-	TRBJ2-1	CATSPGQGAYDEQFF
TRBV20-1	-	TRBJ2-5	CSAIEGFQPETQYF
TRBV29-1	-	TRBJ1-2	CSVAGSYGYTF
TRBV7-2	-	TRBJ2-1	CASSQDGGALEEQFF
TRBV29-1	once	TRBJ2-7	CSVAPGHSEQYF
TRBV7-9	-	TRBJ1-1	CASSLLGQEENTEAFF
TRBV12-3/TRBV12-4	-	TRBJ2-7	CASSFGRDSLNEQYF
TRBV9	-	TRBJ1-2	CASSARGGSGYTF
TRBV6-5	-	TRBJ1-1	CASSSGQTNTEAFF
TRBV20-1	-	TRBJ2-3	CSARWVRGTDTQYF
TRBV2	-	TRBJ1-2	CASGMRANYGYTF
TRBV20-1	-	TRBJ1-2	CSASPGQGAGGYTF
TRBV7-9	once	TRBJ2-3	CASSLGGLGDTQYF
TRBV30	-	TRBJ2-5	CAWSVQARTAQYF
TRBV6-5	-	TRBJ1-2	CASSSRGGYTF
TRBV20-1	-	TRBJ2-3	CSANRGQSADTQYF
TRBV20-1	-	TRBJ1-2	CSASPPSEANYGYTF
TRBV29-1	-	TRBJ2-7	CSVEDLGLNSYEQYF
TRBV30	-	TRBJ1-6	CAWSSLGNSPLHF
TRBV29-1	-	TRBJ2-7	CSVGSRYEQYF
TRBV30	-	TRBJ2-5	CAYMGSETQYF
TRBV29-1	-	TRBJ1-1	CSVDPRGLATEAFF
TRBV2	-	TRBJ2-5	CASGRDRGGETQYF
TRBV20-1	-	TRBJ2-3	CSAYPAPTDTQYF
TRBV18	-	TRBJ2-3	CASSPLRGSTDTQYF
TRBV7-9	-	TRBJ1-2	CASSFEGSGYTF
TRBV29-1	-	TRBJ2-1	CSVEEWSGRDEQFF
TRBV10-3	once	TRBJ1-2	CAISDNGGREGYTF
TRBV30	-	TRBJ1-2	CAWSTGGNGYTF
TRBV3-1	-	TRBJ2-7	CASSRRTSGAEQYF
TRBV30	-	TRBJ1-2	CAWRADRLNYGYTF
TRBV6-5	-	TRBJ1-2	CASRTKQGNGYTF
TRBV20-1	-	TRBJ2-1	CSASVAGGADEQFF
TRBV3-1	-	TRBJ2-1	CASSRTGNSRNEQFF